What follows are 20 T cell receptor beta chains derived from one specimen sequenced in a study of blood T cells in healthy people across ages. A second PCR, run for roughly 7 to 11 cycles, used a sample-barcoded 5' primer plus a J-beta primer mix. TCRdb re-called the 5' RACE reads with MiXCR, one entry per CDR3 protein. Of roughly 720,000 distinct CDR3 sequences in the sample, less than 70% were seen once. Sequenced material: blood. The receptor source for this set is a man older than 75 in good health.

The genes are TRBV24-1 and TRBJ2-7, with TRBD1 as a possible D gene (6 bases). Trimming pared 4 bases from V and 4 bases from J, leaving 13 bases between. In germline, CDR1 is KGHDR, CDR2 SFDVKD. This CDR3 is built from 14 residues. The CDR3 DNA reads TGTGCCACCAGTGAAGCCGGGACATTGTACGAGCAGTACTTC. This codes for CATSEAGTLYEQYF.

This clonotype was found a few times. The chain carries TRBV28 and TRBJ2-5; the match to TRBD1 covers 9 bases. CDR1 is MDHEN and CDR2 is SYDVKM in the germline V gene. Trimming removed 2 bases from V and 5 bases from J; junction bases left unmatched: 6. The CDR3 is 15 residues long. CDR3 region: CASSLAGTGRETQYF. The CDR3 region has the DNA TGTGCCAGCAGTTTAGCCGGGACAGGGAGGGAGACCCAGTACTTC.

This clonotype was recorded only once. V and J are TRBV12-5 and TRBJ1-5; 7 nucleotides match TRBD1. Germline V gene sequence: CDR1 LGHNT, CDR2 FRNRAP. The V gene end was trimmed by 1 base and the J gene end by 0 bases; junction bases not matched to a gene: 0. The CDR3 is 15 amino acids. CDR3: CASGLGQGSNQPQHF. For the CDR3, the DNA is TGTGCTAGTGGTTTGGGACAGGGTAGCAATCAGCCCCAGCATTTT.

The V and J genes are TRBV2 and TRBJ2-2; D is possibly TRBD1 (6 bases). Per germline, CDR1 SNHLY and CDR2 FYNNEI. The CDR3 loop spans 13 amino acids. Between the trimmed V and J ends, which lost 10 bases and 1 base, there was a span of 10 bases. This CDR3 is CATTGLNTGELFF. CDR3 DNA sequence: TGTGCCACGACAGGCCTGAACACCGGGGAGCTGTTTTTT.

This clonotype was found a few times. The rearrangement uses TRBV5-1 and TRBJ2-5; 7 nucleotides align to TRBD2. Trimming at V came to 4 bases and at J to 2 bases, leaving 8 bases not matched to a gene. CDR1 and CDR2 from the germline V gene are SGHRS and YFSETQ. This CDR3 spans 15 amino acids. CDR3 in amino acids: CASSLHGTMQETQYF. CDR3 coding DNA: TGCGCCAGCAGCCTCCATGGGACTATGCAAGAGACCCAGTACTTC.

This clonotype has more than one count but fewer than ten. Its ends do not fully match the called genes, so a read error is possible. This rearrangement joins TRBV7-6 to TRBJ2-1, with TRBD2 matching over 11 bases. The CDR3 is 17 amino acids. The germline gives CDR1 SGHVS, CDR2 FNYEAQ. The chain's CDR3 is CASSLRLAGSSYNEQFF. CDR3 DNA sequence: TGTGCCAGCAGCCTTAGACTAGCGGGAAGCTCCTACAATGAGCAGTTTTTC. The full variable domain, its missing parts supplied by reference TRBV7-6 and TRBJ2-1, is GAGVSQSPRYKVTKRGQDVALRCDPISGHVSLYWYRQALGQGPEFLTYFNYEAQQDKSGLPNDRFSAERPEGSISTLTIQRTEQRDSAMYRCASSLRLAGSSYNEQFFGPGTRLTVL.

The chain recombines TRBV7-2 with TRBJ2-6; maybe TRBD2 (6 bases). V lost 5 bases, J lost 12 bases, and 14 bases lay in between. CDR1 and CDR2 (germline): SGHTA, FQGNSA. There are 13 residues in the CDR3. The CDR3 protein is CASSRGSEGVLTF. For the CDR3, the DNA is TGTGCCAGCAGCCGGGGCTCGGAGGGCGTCCTGACTTTC.

This chain links TRBV11-2 with TRBJ2-5; no reliable D call. V was trimmed by 0 bases and J by 11 bases, leaving 16 bases between them. The CDR3 has 14 amino acids. Germline V gene lookup returns CDR1 SGHAT and CDR2 FQNNGV. CDR3 nucleotide sequence: TGTGCCAGCAGCTTAGATCATCGGTCGGGTGGGCAGTACTTC. It translates to CASSLDHRSGGQYF.

The chain combines TRBV5-1 with TRBJ2-1, with TRBD1 matching over 7 bases. The CDR3 has 14 residues. The germline gives CDR1 SGHRS, CDR2 YFSETQ. The J segment lost 8 bases and the V segment lost 3 bases, leaving 8 bases of the junction unmatched. The DNA of the CDR3 is TGCGCCAGCAGCTCGAACAGGGGTGGGTATGAGCAGTTCTTC. Translated, it gives CASSSNRGGYEQFF.

The chain is built from TRBV29-1 and TRBJ2-2, with 7 nucleotides matching TRBD2. CDR3 length equals 16 residues. Germline V gives CDR1 SQVTM, CDR2 ANQGSEA. Trimming removed 6 bases from V and 5 bases from J; junction bases left unmatched: 15. CDR3 amino acids: CSVGRSGTIHTGELFF. CDR3 coding DNA: TGCAGCGTGGGAAGGTCCGGGACTATCCATACCGGGGAGCTGTTTTTT.

The chain joins TRBV9 to TRBJ2-7; D gene ambiguous. This CDR3 is built from 13 residues. Trimming removed 2 bases at V and 5 bases at J, with 11 bases between. Per the germline V gene, CDR1 is SGDLS and CDR2 is YYNGEE. CDR3 residues: CASSVSLEHEQYF. Written as DNA, the CDR3 is TGTGCCAGCAGCGTCTCCCTCGAGCACGAGCAGTACTTC.

This rearrangement joins TRBV29-1 to TRBJ1-2, with 8 bases fitting TRBD1. This CDR3 has 16 amino acids. Germline assignment: CDR1 SQVTM and CDR2 ANQGSEA. Losses at the gene ends were 3 bases for V and 7 bases for J; bases not matched to a gene: 16. The CDR3 DNA follows: TGCAGCGTTGATCCGGGGACAGGATCGACGCGAAGTGGCTACACCTTC. Amino acid sequence: CSVDPGTGSTRSGYTF.

The chain is built from TRBV10-3 and TRBJ1-5; 10 positions agree with TRBD1. CDR1 ENHRY and CDR2 SYGVKD come from the germline V gene. V was pared by 10 bases and J by 3 bases, with 9 bases of the junction left unmatched. The CDR3 length is 15 residues. CDR3 sequence (DNA): TGTGCCACTTCGACAGGGGGCCATAACAATCAGCCCCAGCATTTT. It is translated as CATSTGGHNNQPQHF.

The chain has TRBV5-1 and TRBJ1-2; 8 bases fit TRBD1. Germline V gene lookup returns CDR1 SGHRS and CDR2 YFSETQ. The CDR3 has 16 residues. The junction had 15 bases not matched to a gene; V was cut back by 4 bases and J by 7 bases. CDR3 region: CASSLHLGTGAPGYTF. The CDR3 bases are TGCGCCAGCAGCCTCCATCTCGGGACAGGAGCTCCTGGCTACACCTTC.

The chain employs TRBV20-1 and TRBJ1-1, with D hard to call. Trimming left V 3 bases short and J 1 base short, with 15 bases between. The CDR3 has 15 amino acids. CDR1 and CDR2 (germline): DFQATT, SNEGSKA (reference sequence). The CDR3 loop reads CSASTLLTGNTEAFF. CDR3 DNA: TGCAGTGCTAGTACACTACTAACGGGGAACACTGAAGCTTTCTTT.

The rearrangement links TRBV7-2 to TRBJ2-7; no firm D call. This CDR3 comprises 14 residues. Per germline, CDR1 SGHTA and CDR2 FQGNSA. Trimming took off 4 bases at V and 1 base at J, with 11 bases between the two ends. The CDR3 region is CASSSPRSSYEQYF. In DNA, the CDR3 is TGTGCCAGCAGCTCCCCCCGGTCTTCCTACGAGCAGTACTTC.

The V and J genes are TRBV3-1 and TRBJ2-7; D uncertain. Germline lookup yields CDR1 LGHDT and CDR2 YNNKEL (reference sequence). The CDR3 consists of 14 residues. The V gene lost 6 bases and the J gene lost 2 bases, with 14 bases spanning the gap. The CDR3 nucleotides read TGTGCCAGCAGACCGGAGCGAAAACCCTACGAGCAGTACTTC. This translates into CASRPERKPYEQYF.

The chain has TRBV29-1 and TRBJ1-2; TRBD1 might be the D (6 bases). Trimming pared 4 bases from V and 6 bases from J, leaving 12 bases between. The CDR3 totals 12 residues. Per the germline V gene, CDR1 is SQVTM and CDR2 is ANQGSEA. This chain's CDR3 is CSVAGNRDGYTF. In nucleotides, the CDR3 is TGCAGCGTTGCCGGAAACAGGGATGGCTACACCTTC.

This clonotype has at least ten counts. The chain joins TRBV29-1 to TRBJ2-7; weak D call: TRBD2 (5 bases). This CDR3 is built from 15 residues. V shed 0 bases and J shed 7 bases, with 19 bases lying between them. Germline V gene lookup returns CDR1 SQVTM and CDR2 ANQGSEA. The CDR3 coding sequence is TGCAGCGTTGAAGATCCAGGAGGAGGCCCCCGTGAGCAGTACTTC. Translation gives CSVEDPGGGPREQYF.

The chain has TRBV6-2 or TRBV6-3 and TRBJ1-6; D unclear. CDR3 length: 14 amino acids. The V and J ends lost 2 bases and 7 bases respectively, with 9 bases between them. Germline CDR1 MNHEY, CDR2 SVGEGT. The CDR3 bases are TGTGCCAGCAGTTACCCCCCGGTGAATTCACCCCTCCACTTT. It encodes CASSYPPVNSPLHF.